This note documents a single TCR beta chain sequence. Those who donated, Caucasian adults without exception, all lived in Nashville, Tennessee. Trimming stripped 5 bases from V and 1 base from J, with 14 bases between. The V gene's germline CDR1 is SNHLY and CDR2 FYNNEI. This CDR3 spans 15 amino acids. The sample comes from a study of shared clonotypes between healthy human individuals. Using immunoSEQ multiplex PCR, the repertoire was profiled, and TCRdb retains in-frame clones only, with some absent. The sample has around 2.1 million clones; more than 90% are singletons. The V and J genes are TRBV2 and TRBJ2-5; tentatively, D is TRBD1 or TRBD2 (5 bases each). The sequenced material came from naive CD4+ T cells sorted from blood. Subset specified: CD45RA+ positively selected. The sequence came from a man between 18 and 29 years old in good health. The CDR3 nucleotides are TGTGCCAGCAGTCAGTCCCGGGGCGTCCAAGAGACCCAGTACTTC. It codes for CASSQSRGVQETQYF.